The next 18 T cell receptor beta chains were all read from a single sample in a study of T cell changes during pregnancy in multiple sclerosis. Here immunoSEQ multiplex PCR was the method, and the copy in TCRdb shows in-frame clones only, minus some. The profile shows under 60,000 clones, about 92% of them singletons. Sequenced here: CD4+ T cells from peripheral blood mononuclear cells, sampled after pregnancy. These receptors originate from a female donor with multiple sclerosis, enrolled in a pregnancy study.

The chain links TRBV7-2 to TRBJ1-2, with TRBD1 matching over 8 bases. Trimming removed 5 bases from V and 5 bases from J; junction bases left unmatched: 10. Germline values: CDR1 SGHTA, CDR2 FQGNSA. The CDR3 sequence is 15 residues long. The CDR3 is CASSPRDRLLYGYTF. Written as DNA, the CDR3 is TGTGCCAGCAGCCCACGGGACAGGCTCTTATATGGCTACACCTTC.

The chain has TRBV20-1 and TRBJ2-2, with D maybe TRBD1 (8 bases). In germline, CDR1 is DFQATT, CDR2 SNEGSKA (reference sequence). This CDR3 has 11 amino acids. V dropped 6 bases and J dropped 11 bases, with 13 bases sitting between them. CDR3: CSAYRGGELFF. CDR3 bases: TGCAGTGCCTACAGGGGGGGTGAGCTGTTTTTT.

This clone has only one observation. The chain joins TRBV25-1 to TRBJ2-1; 11 positions agree with TRBD2. Germline CDR1 and CDR2: MGHDK and SYGVNS. The CDR3 covers 13 residues. Trimming took 3 bases from V and 16 from J; bases not matched to a gene: 8. The CDR3 nucleotides are TGTGCCAGCAGTGAGACAGCCGGGACTAGCGGTTTCTTC. It is translated as CASSETAGTSGFF.

The gene calls are TRBV5-6 and TRBJ1-1; 7 bases are a match to TRBD1. Germline V gene lookup returns CDR1 SGHDT and CDR2 YYEEEE. CDR3 length: 16 residues. Unmatched junction bases numbered 5, after V lost 0 bases and J lost 0 bases. CDR3 nucleotide sequence: TGTGCCAGCAGCTTGGAAGGGACAGCTTTGAACACTGAAGCTTTCTTT. Translating gives CASSLEGTALNTEAFF.

The V gene is TRBV4-3, the J gene TRBJ2-5, with 9 bases identical to TRBD2. The CDR3 is 16 amino acids. CDR1 is LGHNA and CDR2 is YSLEER in the germline V gene. The V segment lost 0 bases and the J segment 3 bases; nucleotides outside the gene matches: 5. This CDR3 is CASSQEWSGGKETQYF. CDR3 nucleotide sequence: TGCGCCAGCAGCCAAGAATGGAGCGGGGGGAAAGAGACCCAGTACTTC.

The chain recombines TRBV7-2 with TRBJ2-7; D unclear. CDR1 and CDR2 (germline): SGHTA, FQGNSA. Trimming cost V 4 bases and J 4 bases, with 5 bases left between them. The CDR3 has 11 amino acids. In DNA, the CDR3 is TGTGCCAGCAGCTCCGAGTACGAGCAGTACTTC. Its protein is CASSSEYEQYF.

This sequence joins TRBV2 and TRBJ1-5, with a weak D call TRBD1 (5 bases). Germline V CDR1 and CDR2: SNHLY, FYNNEI. The CDR3 contains 16 residues. V lost 8 bases, J lost 4 bases, and 21 bases lay in between. In DNA form, the CDR3 reads TGTGCCAGCCGTTACTCCGACAGTGCAGTTAATCAGCCCCAGCATTTT. As protein: CASRYSDSAVNQPQHF.

This rearrangement joins TRBV27 to TRBJ1-3; no firm D call. This CDR3 spans 13 amino acids. V lost 1 base and J lost 3, with 4 bases in between. Germline V gene sequence: CDR1 MNHEY, CDR2 SMNVEV (reference sequence). This CDR3 reads CASSLYGGNTIYF. DNA of the CDR3: TGTGCCAGCAGTTTATACGGTGGAAACACCATATATTTT.

J is TRBJ2-2 and V is TRBV10-3; 7 bases fit TRBD1. Germline-derived CDR1 and CDR2 are ENHRY and SYGVKD. V dropped 8 bases and J dropped 3; count of bases not matched to a gene: 9. CDR3 size: 15 residues. In DNA, the CDR3 is TGTGCCATCGGCCCCGGGACAGTTTACACCGGGGAGCTGTTTTTT. This encodes CAIGPGTVYTGELFF.

This chain connects TRBV7-2 to TRBJ1-1; 7 bases match TRBD1. This CDR3 is built from 13 residues. J lost 10 bases, V lost 5 bases, and 10 bases had no gene match. The germline V gene has CDR1 SGHTA and CDR2 FQGNSA. CDR3 region: CASSHGTAATAFF. In DNA form, the CDR3 reads TGTGCCAGCAGCCACGGGACAGCGGCTACAGCTTTCTTT.

The V gene is TRBV4-1, the J gene TRBJ1-1; TRBD1 might be the D (5 bases). Germline CDR1 and CDR2: MGHRA and YSYEKL. This CDR3 has 14 residues. V was shortened by 1 base and J by 3 bases, with 9 bases between the two germline ends. The CDR3 spells CASSQVGGYTEAFF. DNA for the CDR3: TGCGCCAGCAGCCAAGTGGGGGGTTACACTGAAGCTTTCTTT.

The genes are TRBV6-4 and TRBJ2-3; 10 nucleotides align to TRBD1. The germline gives CDR1 MRHNA, CDR2 SNTAGT. Trimming at V came to 6 bases and at J to 5 bases, leaving 8 bases not matched to a gene. The CDR3 runs to 15 residues. The CDR3 DNA is TGTGCCAGCAGCCGAGACGGGACAGGGGTAGATACGCAGTATTTT. Its translation is CASSRDGTGVDTQYF.

The chain employs TRBV4-2 and TRBJ2-3; TRBD1 aligns across 8 bases. After removal of 4 bases from V and 5 bases from J, the junction contained 11 bases not matched to a gene. The CDR3 covers 16 residues. Germline loops: CDR1 LGHNA, CDR2 YNFKEQ. The DNA of the CDR3 is TGTGCCAGCAGCCTTGGACAGGGATTATTTCAAGATACGCAGTATTTT. It encodes CASSLGQGLFQDTQYF.

This clone was counted a single time. The V call is TRBV7-8, the J call TRBJ2-7; D is possibly TRBD1 (6 bases). This CDR3 is built from 14 residues. The germline V and J ends were trimmed by 4 bases and 0 bases, with 10 bases remaining between them. CDR1 and CDR2 (germline): SGHVS, FQNEAQ. In DNA, the CDR3 is TGTGCCAGCAGCTGGGACACCCACTCCTACGAGCAGTACTTC. Translation: CASSWDTHSYEQYF.

CDR3 sequence (DNA): TGCGCCAGCAGCCAAGATGGAGTCAGGGCTAGCGGGGATGGAGATACGCAGTATTTT. This encodes CASSQDGVRASGDGDTQYF. The genes are TRBV4-3 and TRBJ2-3; 9 bases fit TRBD2. This CDR3 comprises 19 residues. Per germline, CDR1 LGHNA and CDR2 YSLEER. J was trimmed by 5 bases and V by 0 bases; bases with no gene match: 15.

A single count supports this clone. The CDR3, as DNA: TGTGCCAGCAGCCAAACAGCGGTCTATGGCTACACCTTC. This codes for CASSQTAVYGYTF. This sequence joins TRBV6-6 and TRBJ1-2; D uncertain. V shed 6 bases and J shed 4 bases, with 12 bases lying between them. The CDR3 runs 13 residues. The germline V gene encodes CDR1 MNHNY and CDR2 SVGAGI (reference sequence).

This clone was detected many times. The chain links TRBV6-1 to TRBJ1-2; TRBD1 aligns across 9 bases. Germline V lookup: CDR1 MNHNS, CDR2 SASEGT. Trimming at V came to 7 bases and at J to 4 bases, leaving 10 bases not matched to a gene. This CDR3 spans 15 amino acids. DNA of the CDR3: TGTGCCAGCAAACAAACAGGGGGCGCGAGCTATGGCTACACCTTC. It codes for CASKQTGGASYGYTF.

In its sample, this clone was seen a few times. CDR3 sequence: CASSNRARENIQYF. The CDR3, as DNA: TGTGCCAGTAGTAACCGAGCTCGGGAAAACATTCAGTACTTC. This chain uses TRBV19 with TRBJ2-4; no clear D. Per the germline V gene, CDR1 is LNHDA and CDR2 is SQIVND (reference sequence). V lost 4 bases to trimming and J lost 5 bases, with 12 bases between them. This CDR3 has 14 amino acids.